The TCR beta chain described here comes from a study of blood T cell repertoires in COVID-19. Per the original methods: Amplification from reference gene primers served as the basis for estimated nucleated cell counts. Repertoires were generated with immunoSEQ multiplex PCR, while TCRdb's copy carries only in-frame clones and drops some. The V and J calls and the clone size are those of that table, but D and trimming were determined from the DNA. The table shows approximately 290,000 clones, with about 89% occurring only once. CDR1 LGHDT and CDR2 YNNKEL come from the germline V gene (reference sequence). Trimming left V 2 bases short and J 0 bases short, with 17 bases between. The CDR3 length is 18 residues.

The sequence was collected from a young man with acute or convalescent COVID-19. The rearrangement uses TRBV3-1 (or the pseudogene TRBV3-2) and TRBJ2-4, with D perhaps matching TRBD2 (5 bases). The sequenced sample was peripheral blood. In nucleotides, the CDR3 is TGTGCCAGCAGCCAACCCTGGACGGGAAACATAGCCAAAAACATTCAGTACTTC. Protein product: CASSQPWTGNIAKNIQYF.